This T cell receptor (beta chain) was obtained from a study of blood T cell repertoires in COVID-19. Original methodology: Reference gene primer amplification in the assay estimated nucleated cell counts. TCRdb keeps only in-frame clones here, not all; method: immunoSEQ multiplex PCR. For V, J and clone size, that table is used; D and trimming come from the DNA. Of 250,000 to 350,000 clones in the sample, roughly 89% were seen once. The V gene end was trimmed by 5 bases and the J gene end by 1 base; junction bases not matched to a gene: 4. This CDR3 is 14 amino acids long. Germline CDR1 is SGHAT and CDR2 is FQNNGV.

The sample was PBMCs or T cells enriched from blood (not recorded which). The sequence was obtained from a woman younger than 30 with acute COVID-19. The chain employs TRBV11-2 and TRBJ1-1; 7 nucleotides match TRBD1. The CDR3 DNA sequence: TGTGCCAGCAGCGAGACAGGGACGAACACTGAAGCTTTCTTT. Translation: CASSETGTNTEAFF. Filled out from reference TRBV11-2 and TRBJ1-1, the complete variable domain reads EAGVAQSPRYKIIEKRQSVAFWCNPISGHATLYWYQQILGQGPKLLIQFQNNGVVDDSQLPKDRFSAERLKGVDSTLKIQPAKLEDSAVYLCASSETGTNTEAFFGQGTRLTVV.